The present T cell receptor (beta chain) was sequenced within a study of cytomegalovirus exposure and HLA in healthy donors. Here immunoSEQ multiplex PCR was the method, and the copy in TCRdb shows in-frame clones only, minus some. The sample holds 30,000 to 40,000 clones, roughly 93% seen once. As for this clone: Its specificity is not known.

The V end was cut by 6 bases, the J end by 0 bases, with 11 bases between. In germline, CDR1 is MGHRA, CDR2 YSYEKL. The CDR3 has 15 residues. Study-wide results and limits: Most TCR sequences were seen very rarely across donors, but some public TCRs occurred in many.

Material for sequencing was PBMCs. V usage is TRBV4-1 and J usage is TRBJ1-4; D remains unclear. This TCR was sampled from a man in his late teens or twenties in good health and CMV-seronegative. The CDR3 loop reads CASSANSATNEKLFF. The CDR3 nucleotides are TGCGCCAGCAGTGCCAACTCTGCAACTAATGAAAAACTGTTTTTT.